The rows below give T cell receptor beta chains drawn from one sample of a study of human T cells and chemical hapten exposure. TCRdb recomputed calls from the RACE reads with MiXCR, one row per CDR3 protein. The sample consists of approximately 260,000 distinct CDR3 sequences, more than 6.5% of them appearing once. Material: whole blood, obtained in connection with sensitization to the hapten diphenylcyclopropenone (DPC). The receptors derive from a woman in her thirties or forties with alopecia areata. Some clones in this sample may be carry-over from other donors' samples. Both conserved end residues are part of each CDR3. The order of the fields is V gene, J gene, clone size, D gene, CDR3 protein, CDR3 DNA. A D gene is named only where the DNA matches it firmly. The size field is filled for only some rows; it gives once, few, many or a size class.

TRBV28	TRBJ1-1	many	TRBD1	CASSLIQGADEAFF	TGTGCCAGCAGTTTAATTCAGGGGGCAGACGAAGCTTTCTTT
TRBV20-1	TRBJ1-4	many	NA	CSARAGTMGEKLFF	TGCAGTGCTAGAGCCGGGACAATGGGCGAAAAACTGTTTTTT
TRBV28	TRBJ1-2	NA	TRBD1	CASSRQGAVYGYTF	TGTGCCAGCAGTCGGCAGGGGGCTGTTTATGGCTACACCTTC
TRBV12-3/TRBV12-4	TRBJ2-1	many	NA	CASSSSSNEQFF	TGTGCCAGCAGTTCCTCAAGCAATGAGCAGTTCTTC
TRBV6-5	TRBJ1-2	few	NA	CASSYSTGGYTF	TGTGCCAGCAGTTACTCGACCGGTGGCTACACCTTC
TRBV3-1	TRBJ2-1	NA	NA	CASSQYGRGGEQFF	TGTGCCAGCAGCCAATATGGACGGGGCGGTGAGCAGTTCTTC
TRBV7-6	TRBJ2-5	many	TRBD1	CASSSSTGETQYF	TGTGCCAGCAGCTCCTCGACAGGGGAGACCCAGTACTTC
TRBV7-9	TRBJ1-1	many	NA	CASSQSSLSWTDKNTEAFF	TGTGCCAGCAGCCAAAGCTCTCTCAGTTGGACAGATAAGAACACTGAAGCTTTCTTT
TRBV28	TRBJ1-2	NA	NA	CASSPIPGNPGYGYTF	TGTGCCAGCAGTCCGATCCCAGGGAACCCGGGGTATGGCTACACCTTC
TRBV20-1	TRBJ1-2	NA	TRBD1	CSAYRGGYGYTF	TGCAGTGCTTACAGGGGAGGATATGGCTACACCTTC
TRBV18	TRBJ2-5	NA	NA	CASSPNSGTKETQYF	TGTGCCAGCTCACCAAACTCCGGGACCAAAGAGACCCAGTACTTC
TRBV29-1	TRBJ2-3	NA	NA	CSVLPPRRTQYF	TGCAGCGTTCTCCCCCCTCGCCGTACGCAGTATTTT
TRBV5-1	TRBJ2-2	NA	TRBD1	CASSLVSGQTNTGELFF	TGCGCCAGCAGCTTGGTTTCGGGACAGACAAACACCGGGGAGCTGTTTTTT
TRBV3-1	TRBJ2-3	many	NA	CASSSRVGQADTQYF	TGTGCCAGCAGCTCCAGAGTTGGGCAGGCAGATACGCAGTATTTT
TRBV5-1	TRBJ2-1	few	NA	CASSLRANSYNEQFF	TGCGCCAGCAGCTTGAGGGCGAACTCCTACAATGAGCAGTTCTTC
TRBV10-2	TRBJ1-1	NA	NA	CASSEWGMGTEAFF	TGCGCCAGCAGTGAGTGGGGGATGGGGACTGAAGCTTTCTTT
TRBV2	TRBJ1-1	NA	NA	CAGRGSSPEAFF	TGTGCCGGAAGAGGGAGTTCCCCTGAAGCTTTCTTT
TRBV7-9	TRBJ1-3	few	TRBD1	CASSGFSTGTGNTIYF	TGTGCCAGCAGCGGATTTTCGACAGGGACAGGAAACACCATATATTTT
TRBV28	TRBJ2-7	NA	NA	CASSSIYEQYF	TGTGCCAGCAGTTCTATATACGAGCAGTACTTC
TRBV5-1	TRBJ2-3	NA	TRBD2	CASSLGAGVPDTQYF	TGCGCCAGCAGCTTGGGAGCGGGAGTCCCAGATACGCAGTATTTT
TRBV6-2/TRBV6-3	TRBJ2-1	many	TRBD1	CASRPPRGPGNEQFF	TGTGCCAGCAGGCCCCCCAGGGGGCCTGGTAATGAGCAGTTCTTC
TRBV15	TRBJ1-5	many	NA	CATSTQPYTGRYSNQPQHF	TGTGCCACCAGCACCCAGCCCTATACAGGGCGCTATAGCAATCAGCCCCAGCATTTT
TRBV7-9	TRBJ1-3	few	NA	CASSNPSGRLAGNTIYF	TGTGCCAGCAGCAATCCGTCAGGGCGGCTTGCAGGAAACACCATATATTTT
TRBV6-2/TRBV6-3	TRBJ1-1	few	NA	CASSYRPDSTEAFF	TGTGCCAGCAGTTACCGGCCGGATAGCACTGAAGCTTTCTTT
TRBV6-6	TRBJ1-1	NA	NA	CASTVTLAEAFF	TGTGCCAGCACCGTTACATTGGCTGAAGCTTTCTTT
TRBV7-8	TRBJ2-3	once	NA	CASSLARRPDTQYF	TGTGCCAGCAGCTTAGCGCGGAGGCCAGATACGCAGTATTTT
TRBV9	TRBJ1-4	many	NA	CASSVGRGGNEKLFF	TGTGCCAGCAGCGTAGGAAGGGGAGGTAATGAAAAACTGTTTTTT
TRBV7-9	TRBJ2-7	few	TRBD1	CASSLGQTGTGYEQYF	TGTGCCAGCAGCTTGGGACAAACAGGGACAGGCTACGAGCAGTACTTC
TRBV27	TRBJ2-1	few	TRBD2	CASSLETSVLGGEQFF	TGTGCCAGCAGTTTAGAGACTAGCGTATTAGGAGGTGAGCAGTTCTTC
TRBV3-1	TRBJ1-1	many	NA	CASSAASSNTEAFF	TGTGCCAGCAGCGCCGCGTCATCGAACACTGAAGCTTTCTTT
TRBV4-3	TRBJ2-1	many	NA	CASSQDYPSYNEQFF	TGCGCCAGCAGCCAAGATTACCCCAGCTACAATGAGCAGTTCTTC
TRBV10-3	TRBJ1-5	few	TRBD1	CAVQGEAGNQPQHF	TGTGCCGTACAGGGGGAAGCGGGCAATCAGCCCCAGCATTTT
TRBV29-1	TRBJ2-7	NA	NA	CSAATGYGTYEQYF	TGCAGCGCCGCCACAGGTTACGGTACCTACGAGCAGTACTTC
TRBV27	TRBJ2-1	NA	NA	CASSPEAGTYYNEQFF	TGTGCCAGCAGTCCAGAGGCGGGGACTTACTACAATGAGCAGTTCTTC
TRBV29-1	TRBJ2-7	few	TRBD2	CSARSWGLIYEQYF	TGCAGCGCTCGTTCGTGGGGACTAATCTACGAGCAGTACTTC
TRBV28	TRBJ2-1	NA	NA	CASSFRTQQFF	TGTGCCAGCAGTTTTAGGACTCAGCAGTTCTTC
TRBV7-2	TRBJ2-7	NA	TRBD1	CASGTRQGAYEQYF	TGTGCCAGCGGGACCAGACAGGGGGCCTACGAGCAGTACTTC
TRBV7-8	TRBJ1-6	many	TRBD1	CASSRDSTNSPLHF	TGTGCCAGCAGCCGGGACAGCACTAATTCACCCCTCCACTTT
TRBV20-1	TRBJ2-7	NA	TRBD2	CSASKAGTTYEQYF	TGCAGTGCTAGCAAGGCGGGGACTACCTACGAGCAGTACTTC
TRBV9	TRBJ2-3	few	NA	CASSEIGSAQYF	TGTGCCAGCAGCGAAATAGGTTCAGCGCAGTATTTT
TRBV30	TRBJ1-6	few	NA	CAWSPTDNSPLHF	TGTGCCTGGAGTCCTACAGATAATTCACCCCTCCACTTT
TRBV20-1	TRBJ2-4	NA	NA	CSAERREDGNIQYF	TGCAGTGCTGAGAGGAGGGAGGACGGAAACATTCAGTACTTC
TRBV2	TRBJ1-1	few	NA	CASTGERNTEAFF	TGTGCCAGCACGGGGGAGCGGAACACTGAAGCTTTCTTT
TRBV5-1	TRBJ2-7	few	NA	CASSLVASWYEQYF	TGCGCCAGCAGCTTGGTAGCTAGCTGGTACGAGCAGTACTTC
TRBV5-6	TRBJ1-2	NA	NA	CASSLIRGVLYGYTF	TGTGCCAGCAGCTTGATTAGGGGCGTCCTCTATGGCTACACCTTC
TRBV7-3	TRBJ2-1	NA	TRBD1	CASSSEGTGLNEQFF	TGTGCCAGCAGTTCTGAGGGGACAGGGTTAAATGAGCAGTTCTTC
TRBV27	TRBJ1-2	NA	TRBD1	CASSSPLRDRKIRGYTF	TGTGCCAGCAGTTCCCCTCTCCGGGACAGGAAGATACGCGGCTACACCTTC
TRBV10-3	TRBJ2-1	few	TRBD2	CAITPQLIAGRNEQFF	TGTGCCATCACCCCGCAGTTAATAGCGGGAAGGAATGAGCAGTTCTTC
TRBV9	TRBJ2-6	few	NA	CASSATGTGANVLTF	TGTGCCAGCAGCGCCACAGGGACCGGGGCCAACGTCCTGACTTTC
TRBV29-1	TRBJ2-1	few	TRBD2	CSVPSGGSSYNEQFF	TGCAGCGTTCCTAGCGGAGGAAGCTCCTACAATGAGCAGTTCTTC